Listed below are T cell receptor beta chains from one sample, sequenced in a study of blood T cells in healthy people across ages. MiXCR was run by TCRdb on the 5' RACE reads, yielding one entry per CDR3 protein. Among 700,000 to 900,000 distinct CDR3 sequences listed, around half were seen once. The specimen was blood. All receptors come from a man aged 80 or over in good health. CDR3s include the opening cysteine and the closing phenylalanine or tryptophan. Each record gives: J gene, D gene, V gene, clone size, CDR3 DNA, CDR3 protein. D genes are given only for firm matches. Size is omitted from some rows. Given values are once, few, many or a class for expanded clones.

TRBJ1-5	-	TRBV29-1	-	TGCAGCGCCAGGGACGGCCATAGCAATCAGCCCCAGCATTTT	CSARDGHSNQPQHF
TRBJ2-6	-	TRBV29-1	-	TGCAGCGTGCTCATCACGCCGATGAGCTCTGGGGCCAACGTCCTGACTTTC	CSVLITPMSSGANVLTF
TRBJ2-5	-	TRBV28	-	TGTGCCAGCAGTTCCAGACCCGTTGAGACCCAGTACTTC	CASSSRPVETQYF
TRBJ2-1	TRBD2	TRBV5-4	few	TGTGCCAGCAGTGGCGGGAGGGTATACAATGAGCAGTTCTTC	CASSGGRVYNEQFF
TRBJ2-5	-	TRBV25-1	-	TGTGCCAGCAGTGGGCCAGATTGGTACCAAGAGACCCAGTACTTC	CASSGPDWYQETQYF
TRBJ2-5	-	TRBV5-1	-	TGCGCCAGCAAGGACCCCCACCAAGAGACCCAGTACTTC	CASKDPHQETQYF
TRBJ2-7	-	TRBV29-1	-	TGCAGCGTTGAAGATCAAGGGAACGAGCAGTACTTC	CSVEDQGNEQYF
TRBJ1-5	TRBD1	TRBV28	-	TGTGCCAGCATCCCATCGGACAGGGAAGTTCAGCCCCAGCATTTT	CASIPSDREVQPQHF
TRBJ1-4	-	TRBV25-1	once	TGTACCAGCAGTGATTCGAGGCCAACTAATGAAAAACTGTTTTTT	CTSSDSRPTNEKLFF
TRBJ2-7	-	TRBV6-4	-	TGTGCCAGCAGCCAAACCCCGGGACCCTACGAGCAGTACTTC	CASSQTPGPYEQYF
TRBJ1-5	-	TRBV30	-	TGTGCCTGGAGTGTACCGTTGAGGAGGAGGGGCCGCAATCAGCCCCAGCATTTT	CAWSVPLRRRGRNQPQHF
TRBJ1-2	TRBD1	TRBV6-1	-	TGTGCCAGCAGTGAAGCCCCGGGACAGGGGGGAGAAGGCTACACCTTC	CASSEAPGQGGEGYTF
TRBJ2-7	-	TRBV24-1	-	TGTGCCACCAGTGATTTGGGGGGCGAGCAGTACTTC	CATSDLGGEQYF
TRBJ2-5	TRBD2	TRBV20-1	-	TGCAGTGCTGGAAGACTAGCGGAAGAGACCCAGTACTTC	CSAGRLAEETQYF
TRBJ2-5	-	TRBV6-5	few	TGTGCCAGCAGTTACTCGACGGGAGATGCGCAGTACTTC	CASSYSTGDAQYF
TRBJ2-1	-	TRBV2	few	TGTGCCAGCACTGAGCGGACAACGAATGAGCAGTTCTTC	CASTERTTNEQFF
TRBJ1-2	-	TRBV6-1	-	TGTGCCAGCACCGAAGACAGACTGTATGGCTACACCTTC	CASTEDRLYGYTF
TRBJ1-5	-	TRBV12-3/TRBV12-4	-	TGTGCCAGCAGTTTATTGGCGGCAGGGTCGGCGCAGCCCCAGCATTTT	CASSLLAAGSAQPQHF
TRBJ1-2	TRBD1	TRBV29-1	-	TGCAGCACCGAGGGCAGGGGGCTTGGCTACACCTTC	CSTEGRGLGYTF
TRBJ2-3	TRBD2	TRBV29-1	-	TGCAGCGTTGACTCCGGGGTAGCGGGAGGGCACGCGTATTTT	CSVDSGVAGGHAYF
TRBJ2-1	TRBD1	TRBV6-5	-	TGTGCCAGCGGAGAGGGGGCCTCGAGAAATGAGCAGTTCTTC	CASGEGASRNEQFF
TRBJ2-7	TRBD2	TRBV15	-	TGTGCCACCAGCAGAGAGGTTACTAGCGGGAGTAATGAGCAGTACTTC	CATSREVTSGSNEQYF
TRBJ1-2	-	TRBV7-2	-	TGTGCCAGCAGCTTAGGGGGTAATTCCCCTGGCTACACCTTC	CASSLGGNSPGYTF
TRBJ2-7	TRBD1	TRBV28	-	TGTGCCAGCAGTTTGACAGGGAGCCCTTGGGAGCAGTACTTC	CASSLTGSPWEQYF
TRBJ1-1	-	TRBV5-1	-	TGCGCCAGCAGCCTAATCCTCGACACTGAAGCTTTCTTT	CASSLILDTEAFF
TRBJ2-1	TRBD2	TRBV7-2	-	TGTGCCAGCAGCTTAGATGCTAGCGGGATCTTTGAGCAGGTCTTC	CASSLDASGIFEQVF
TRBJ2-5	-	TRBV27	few	TGTGCCAGCACCCCCATGCCCCAGTACTTC	CASTPMPQYF
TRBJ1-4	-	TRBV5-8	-	TGTGCCAGCAGCTTGGCTGTTTTGGCAGGGGCAACTAATGAAAAACTGTTTTTT	CASSLAVLAGATNEKLFF
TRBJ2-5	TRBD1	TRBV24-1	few	TGTGCCACCAGTGCTGGACAGGGGAGCTGGGAGACCCAGTACTTC	CATSAGQGSWETQYF
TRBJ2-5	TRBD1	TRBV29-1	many	TGCAGCGTTGTGGGACAGCAAGAGACCCAGTACTTC	CSVVGQQETQYF
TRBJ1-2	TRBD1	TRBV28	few	TGTGCCAGCAGTTTATTGGGGACAGGGAACTATGGCTACACCTTC	CASSLLGTGNYGYTF
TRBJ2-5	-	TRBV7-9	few	TGTGCCAGCAGCTCCGGACCTTTTCGGACCCAGTACTTC	CASSSGPFRTQYF
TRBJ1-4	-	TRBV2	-	TGTGCCAGCAGTGAAGCGGGTGAAAAACTGTTTTTT	CASSEAGEKLFF
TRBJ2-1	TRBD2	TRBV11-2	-	TGTGCCAGCAGCTTAGAGGGGACTAGCGGGATCCATGAGCAGTTCTTC	CASSLEGTSGIHEQFF
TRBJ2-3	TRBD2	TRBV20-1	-	TGCAGTGCTAGACCGACTAGCGGCGGATACGCGTATTTT	CSARPTSGGYAYF
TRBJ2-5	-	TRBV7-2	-	TGTGCCAGCAGCCTAGTAGTTAGCGTAACACAAGAGACCCAGTACTTC	CASSLVVSVTQETQYF
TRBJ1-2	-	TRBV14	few	TGTGCCAGCAGCCAAGCCTCGGGAAGGGGCAGAGGCTACACCTTC	CASSQASGRGRGYTF
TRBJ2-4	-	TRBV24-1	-	TGTGCCCTTGGTCCCCCTCGACGGCGGGCCCACAAAAACATTCAGTACTTC	CALGPPRRRAHKNIQYF
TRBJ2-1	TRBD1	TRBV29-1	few	TGCAGCGTTCAGCGACAGGGCGGTGAGCAGTTCTTC	CSVQRQGGEQFF
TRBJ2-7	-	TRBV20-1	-	TGCAGTGCTAGCACAGGCGACAATGAGCAGTACTTC	CSASTGDNEQYF
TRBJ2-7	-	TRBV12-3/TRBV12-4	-	TGTGCCAGCAGCCTACTCCGACGGGACATCCGAAACTACGAGCAGTACTTC	CASSLLRRDIRNYEQYF
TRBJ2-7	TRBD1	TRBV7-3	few	TGTGCCAGCAGCGCGACAGGGGGCGACGAGCAGTACTTC	CASSATGGDEQYF
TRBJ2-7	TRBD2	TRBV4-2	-	TGTGCCAGCAGCCAAGAGGTTAGCGGGGCGTTCGGCTACGAGCAGTACTTC	CASSQEVSGAFGYEQYF
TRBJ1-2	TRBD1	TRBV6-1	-	TGTGCCAGCAGTCGCGAACAGGGGTTCCCCAACCCTAACTATGGCTACACCTTC	CASSREQGFPNPNYGYTF
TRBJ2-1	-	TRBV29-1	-	TGCAGCGTTTTAGGACTCACCTACAATGAGCAGTTCTTC	CSVLGLTYNEQFF
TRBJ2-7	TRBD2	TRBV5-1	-	TGCGCCAGCAATTCCGTGGGAGGGAGTGAGCAGTACTTC	CASNSVGGSEQYF
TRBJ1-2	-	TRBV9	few	TGTGCCAGCAGCGTAGGCGTGACAGCCTATGGCTACACCTTC	CASSVGVTAYGYTF
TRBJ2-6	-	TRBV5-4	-	TGTGCCAGCAGCGACATACAGGGAACCGGGGCCAACGTCCTGACTTTC	CASSDIQGTGANVLTF
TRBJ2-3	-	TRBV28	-	TGTGCCAGCAGACCCCCGCGGACCCCAGATACGCAGTATTTT	CASRPPRTPDTQYF
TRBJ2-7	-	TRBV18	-	TGTGCCAGCTCACCTTCCCAGGGGTCCTACGAGCAGTACTTC	CASSPSQGSYEQYF
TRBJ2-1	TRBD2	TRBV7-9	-	TGTGCCAGCAGCTTGCGACTAGCGGGAGCAATGATGGAGCAGTTCTTC	CASSLRLAGAMMEQFF
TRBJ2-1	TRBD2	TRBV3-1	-	TGTGCCAGCAGCCGTCGTGGGGCGGGAACGGGGGGTGAGCAGTTCTTC	CASSRRGAGTGGEQFF
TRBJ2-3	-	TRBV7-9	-	TGTGCCAGCAGCTTAGGTGTCATCCAGGGAGACAGATACGCGTATTTT	CASSLGVIQGDRYAYF
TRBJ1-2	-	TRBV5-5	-	TGTGCCAGCAGCTTGGCGCAAGTCTCGGTTGGCTACACCTTC	CASSLAQVSVGYTF
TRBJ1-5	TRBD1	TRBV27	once	TGTGCCAGCAGAGGGGGGGACAGGAATAATCAGCCCCAGCATTTT	CASRGGDRNNQPQHF
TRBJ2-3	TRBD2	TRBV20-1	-	TGCAGTGCTAGTTCGGGAGGAAGCAGAGACGCGTATTTT	CSASSGGSRDAYF
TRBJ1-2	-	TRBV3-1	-	TGTGCCAGCAGCCAAGTCGGGGGACCGCGCGGAGGCTACACCTTC	CASSQVGGPRGGYTF